The 9 T cell receptor beta chains below were found in one sample sequenced in a study of beta chain features in type 1 diabetes. cDNA synthesis used the whole RNA isolate, giving expressed TCRB sequences. The data were produced by immunoSEQ multiplex PCR, yet TCRdb's version contains in-frame clones alone and is incomplete. This table has around 400,000 clones, roughly 13% appearing once. The sequencing sample was made of naive CD4+ T cells from blood. These receptors all stem from a man aged 18 to 29 in good health.

The chain uses TRBV6-5 and TRBJ1-2, with unresolved D. CDR1 MNHEY and CDR2 SVGAGI come from the germline V gene. The CDR3 is 15 residues long. Trimming left V 0 bases short and J 1 base short, with 9 bases between. The CDR3 is CASSYSGANNYGYTF. CDR3 sequence (DNA): TGTGCCAGCAGTTACTCCGGAGCGAATAACTATGGCTACACCTTC.

This CDR3 reads CAISESVQKVPTDTQYF. The CDR3 nucleotides are TGTGCCATCAGTGAGTCAGTACAGAAGGTCCCCACAGATACGCAGTATTTT. The V call is TRBV10-3, the J call TRBJ2-3; D uncertain. V was pared by 0 bases and J by 2 bases, with 15 bases between. CDR3 size: 17 residues. Germline CDR1 reads ENHRY; CDR2 reads SYGVKD.

The chain joins TRBV27 to TRBJ2-7; TRBD1 aligns across 9 bases. Germline lookup yields CDR1 MNHEY and CDR2 SMNVEV (reference sequence). V dropped 6 bases and J dropped 5; count of bases not matched to a gene: 5. The CDR3 runs to 13 residues. CDR3 amino acids: CASSGQGRHEQYF. The DNA for the CDR3 is TGTGCCAGCAGCGGACAGGGGCGTCACGAGCAGTACTTC.

The chain has TRBV20-1 and TRBJ1-1; possible D gene TRBD1, 5 bases. Germline CDR1 DFQATT, CDR2 SNEGSKA (reference sequence). The CDR3 consists of 11 residues. V lost 3 bases, J lost 8 bases, and 10 bases lay in between. The DNA for the CDR3 is TGCAGTGCTAGTTGGGGGGGGGAAGCTTTCTTT. Protein sequence: CSASWGGEAFF.

This clone was counted between two and nine times. The J gene is TRBJ2-7, the V gene TRBV7-2, with TRBD2 matching 8 bases. The CDR3 has 16 amino acids. The V and J ends lost 1 base and 0 bases, in that order; junction bases with no gene match: 5. Per germline, CDR1 SGHTA and CDR2 FQGNSA. The CDR3 DNA is TGTGCCAGCAGCTTAGTTTCTAGCGGGCGCTCCTACGAGCAGTACTTC. Amino acid sequence: CASSLVSSGRSYEQYF.

There are a few counts of this clone. The chain combines TRBV4-2 with TRBJ1-2, with D maybe TRBD1 (6 bases). The V gene lost 5 bases and the J gene lost 1 base, with 14 bases spanning the gap. This CDR3 is 15 amino acids long. In germline, CDR1 is LGHNA, CDR2 YNFKEQ. The CDR3 loop reads CASSDGGGDNYGYTF. CDR3 DNA sequence: TGTGCCAGCAGCGACGGGGGGGGCGATAACTATGGCTACACCTTC.

A few counts support this clone. CDR3 protein: CASSLYPGTLHNQPQHF. The DNA for the CDR3 is TGTGCCAGCAGCTTGTATCCAGGGACACTCCACAATCAGCCCCAGCATTTT. This sequence joins TRBV7-2 and TRBJ1-5; perhaps TRBD1 as D (6 bases). Germline V gives CDR1 SGHTA, CDR2 FQGNSA. V was pared by 3 bases and J by 3 bases, with 18 bases between. The CDR3 covers 17 residues.

This clone was seen a few times. The chain combines TRBV9 with TRBJ1-2; 9 bases line up with TRBD1. V trimming: 4 bases; J trimming: 2 bases; junction bases outside the gene matches: 9. Germline-derived CDR1 and CDR2 are SGDLS and YYNGEE. The CDR3 covers 16 residues. The CDR3 region is CASSTLPGTGNYGYTF. The CDR3 nucleotides read TGTGCCAGCAGCACCTTACCCGGGACAGGGAACTATGGCTACACCTTC.

This clone turned up a few times. The chain links TRBV11-2 to TRBJ2-5; D gene unclear. The CDR3 consists of 11 residues. CDR1 and CDR2 (germline): SGHAT, FQNNGV. Trimming left V 5 bases short and J 9 bases short, with 10 bases between. The CDR3 loop reads CASSPFGPQYF. CDR3 DNA sequence: TGTGCCAGCAGCCCCTTTGGGCCCCAGTACTTC.